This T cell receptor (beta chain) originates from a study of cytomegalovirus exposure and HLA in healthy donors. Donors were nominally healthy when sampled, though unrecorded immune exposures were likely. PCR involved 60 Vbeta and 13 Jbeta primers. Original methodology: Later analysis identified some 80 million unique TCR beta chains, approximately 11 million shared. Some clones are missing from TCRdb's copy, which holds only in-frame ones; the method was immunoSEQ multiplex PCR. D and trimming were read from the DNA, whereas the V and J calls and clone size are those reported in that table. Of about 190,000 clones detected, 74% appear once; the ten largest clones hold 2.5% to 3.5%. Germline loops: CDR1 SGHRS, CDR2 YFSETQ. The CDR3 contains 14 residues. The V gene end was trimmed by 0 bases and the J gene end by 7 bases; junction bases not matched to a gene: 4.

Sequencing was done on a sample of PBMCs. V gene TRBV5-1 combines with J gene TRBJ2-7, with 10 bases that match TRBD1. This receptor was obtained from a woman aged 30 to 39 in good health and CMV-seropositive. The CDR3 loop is CASSLGQGAEEQYF. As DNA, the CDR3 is TGCGCCAGCAGCTTGGGACAGGGGGCGGAGGAGCAGTACTTC.